This T cell receptor beta chain was identified during a study of T cells in localized non-small cell lung cancer. The study, taken as a whole, reports: Appearances in adjacent lung were noted for a median about 60 of the top 100 tumor clones. Adjacent uninvolved lung tissue had the highest T cell clonality, exceeding tumor. Overall survival was longer when the density of T cells in the blood was higher.

In the case of this clone: Its antigen is not identified.

The ends were cut back, 4 bases at V and 1 base at J, with 13 bases in the middle. Germline loops: CDR1 SGDLS, CDR2 YYNGEE. The CDR3 spans 15 residues. The repertoire was sequenced with immunoSEQ multiplex PCR; TCRdb's copy has only in-frame clones and lacks some. The sample lists 75,000 to 95,000 clones; roughly 80% were seen once. The starting material was PBMCs, obtained before any cancer treatment. The source is a man aged 40-75 years with stage II squamous cell lung carcinoma. The gene calls are TRBV9 and TRBJ2-3, with a tentative D call TRBD1 (5 bases). The DNA of the CDR3 is TGTGCCAGCAGCTACATGGGGCAGGGCACAGATACGCAGTATTTT. Its protein product is CASSYMGQGTDTQYF. Variable domain in full (rest from reference TRBV9 and TRBJ2-3): DSGVTQTPKHLITATGQRVTLRCSPRSGDLSVYWYQQSLDQGLQFLIQYYNGEERAKGNILERFSAQQFPDLHSELNLSSLELGDSALYFCASSYMGQGTDTQYFGPGTRLTVL.